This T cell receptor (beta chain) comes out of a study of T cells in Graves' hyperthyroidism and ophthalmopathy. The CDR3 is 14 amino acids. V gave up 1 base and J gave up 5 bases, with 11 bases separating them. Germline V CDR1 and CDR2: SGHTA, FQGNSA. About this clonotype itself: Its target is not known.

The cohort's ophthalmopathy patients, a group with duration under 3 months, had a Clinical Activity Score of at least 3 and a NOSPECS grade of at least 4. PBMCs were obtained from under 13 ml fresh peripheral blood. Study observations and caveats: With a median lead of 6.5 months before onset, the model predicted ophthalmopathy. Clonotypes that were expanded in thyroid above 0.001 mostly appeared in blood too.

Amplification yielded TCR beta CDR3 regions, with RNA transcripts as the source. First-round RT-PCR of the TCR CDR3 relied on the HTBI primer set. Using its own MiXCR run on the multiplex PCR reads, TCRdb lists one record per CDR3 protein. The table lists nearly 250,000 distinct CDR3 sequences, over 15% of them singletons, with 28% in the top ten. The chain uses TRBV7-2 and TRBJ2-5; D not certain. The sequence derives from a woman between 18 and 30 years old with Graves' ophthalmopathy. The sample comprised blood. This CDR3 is CASSLGHFAETQYF. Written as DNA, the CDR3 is TGTGCCAGCAGCTTAGGTCATTTTGCTGAGACCCAGTACTTC. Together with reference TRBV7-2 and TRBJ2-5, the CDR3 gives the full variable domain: GAGVSQSPSNKVTEKGKDVELRCDPISGHTALYWYRQSLGQGLEFLIYFQGNSAPDKSGLPSDRFSAERTGGSVSTLTIQRTQQEDSAVYLCASSLGHFAETQYFGPGTRLLVL.